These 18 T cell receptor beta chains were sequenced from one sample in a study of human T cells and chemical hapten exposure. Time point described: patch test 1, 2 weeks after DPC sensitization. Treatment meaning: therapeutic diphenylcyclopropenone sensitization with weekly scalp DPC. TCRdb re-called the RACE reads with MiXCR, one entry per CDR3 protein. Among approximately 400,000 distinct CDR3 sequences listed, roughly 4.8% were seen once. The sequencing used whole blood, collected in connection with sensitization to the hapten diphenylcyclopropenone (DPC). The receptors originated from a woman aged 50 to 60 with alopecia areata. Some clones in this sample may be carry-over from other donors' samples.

The CDR3 loop is CASSSGQLATYNEQFF. CDR3 sequence (DNA): TGCGCCAGCAGCTCAGGACAGCTAGCAACCTACAATGAGCAGTTCTTC. The chain joins TRBV5-1 to TRBJ2-1; a possible D gene is TRBD1 (6 bases). Germline V gene data show CDR1 as SGHRS and CDR2 as YFSETQ. Deletions cut 3 bases from V and 2 bases from J, with 15 bases between. This CDR3 comprises 16 residues.

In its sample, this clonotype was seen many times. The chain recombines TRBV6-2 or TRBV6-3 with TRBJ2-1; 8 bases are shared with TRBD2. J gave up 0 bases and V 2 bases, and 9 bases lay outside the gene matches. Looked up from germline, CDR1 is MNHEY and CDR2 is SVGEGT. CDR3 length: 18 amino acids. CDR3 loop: CASSYGSLAASSYNEQFF. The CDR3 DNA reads TGTGCCAGCAGTTACGGGTCACTAGCGGCGAGCTCCTACAATGAGCAGTTCTTC.

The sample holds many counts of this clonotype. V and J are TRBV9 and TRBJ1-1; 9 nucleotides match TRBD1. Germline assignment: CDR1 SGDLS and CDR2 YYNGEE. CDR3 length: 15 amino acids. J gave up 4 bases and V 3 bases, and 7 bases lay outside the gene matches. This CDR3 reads CASSATGGAGTEAFF. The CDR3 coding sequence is TGTGCCAGCAGCGCAACAGGGGGCGCGGGCACTGAAGCTTTCTTT. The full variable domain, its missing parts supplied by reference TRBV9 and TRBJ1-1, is DSGVTQTPKHLITATGQRVTLRCSPRSGDLSVYWYQQSLDQGLQFLIQYYNGEERAKGNILERFSAQQFPDLHSELNLSSLELGDSALYFCASSATGGAGTEAFFGQGTRLTVV.

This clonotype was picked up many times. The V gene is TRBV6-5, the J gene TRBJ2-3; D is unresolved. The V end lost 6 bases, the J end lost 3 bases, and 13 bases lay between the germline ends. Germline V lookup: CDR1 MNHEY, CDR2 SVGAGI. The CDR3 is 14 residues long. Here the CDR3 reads CASSLERLTDTQYF. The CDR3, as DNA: TGTGCCAGCAGCCTAGAGAGGTTGACAGATACGCAGTATTTT.

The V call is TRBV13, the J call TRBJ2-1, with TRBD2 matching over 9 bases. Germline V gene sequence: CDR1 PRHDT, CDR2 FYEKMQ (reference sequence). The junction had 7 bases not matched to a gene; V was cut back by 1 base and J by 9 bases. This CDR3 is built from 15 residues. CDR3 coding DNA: TGTGCCAGCAGCTTAGCGGTAGCGGGAGTGGGTGAGCAGTTCTTC. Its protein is CASSLAVAGVGEQFF.

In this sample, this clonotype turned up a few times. CDR3 coding DNA: TGTGCCAGCAGCTACCTAGGACAGGTTCGAGGCAAAAACATTCAGTACTTC. Translating gives CASSYLGQVRGKNIQYF. The chain uses TRBV5-5 and TRBJ2-4, with 7 bases fitting TRBD1. There are 17 residues in the CDR3. Germline V gene sequence: CDR1 SGHKS, CDR2 YYEKEE (reference sequence). V shed 3 bases, J shed 3 bases, and the junction held 12 bases outside the gene matches.

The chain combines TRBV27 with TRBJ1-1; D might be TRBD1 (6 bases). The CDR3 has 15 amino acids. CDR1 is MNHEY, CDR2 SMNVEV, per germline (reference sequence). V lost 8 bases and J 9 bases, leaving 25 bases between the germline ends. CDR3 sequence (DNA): TGTGCCAGCCTATTACTCGGGGCAGGGGCTATAAAAGCTTTCTTT. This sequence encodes CASLLLGAGAIKAFF.

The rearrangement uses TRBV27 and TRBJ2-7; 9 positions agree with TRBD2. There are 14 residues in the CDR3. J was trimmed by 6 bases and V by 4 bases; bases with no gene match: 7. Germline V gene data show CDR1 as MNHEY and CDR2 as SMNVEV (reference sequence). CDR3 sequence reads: CASSSAGGLAEQYF. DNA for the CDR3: TGTGCCAGCAGTTCTGCGGGAGGGCTGGCCGAGCAGTACTTC.

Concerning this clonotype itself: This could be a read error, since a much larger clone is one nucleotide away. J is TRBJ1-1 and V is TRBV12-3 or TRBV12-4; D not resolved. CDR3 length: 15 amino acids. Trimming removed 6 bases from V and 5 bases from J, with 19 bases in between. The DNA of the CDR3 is TGTGCCAGCAGCCCACAAAAGGGCATCTTAACTGAAGCTTTCTTT. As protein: CASSPQKGILTEAFF.

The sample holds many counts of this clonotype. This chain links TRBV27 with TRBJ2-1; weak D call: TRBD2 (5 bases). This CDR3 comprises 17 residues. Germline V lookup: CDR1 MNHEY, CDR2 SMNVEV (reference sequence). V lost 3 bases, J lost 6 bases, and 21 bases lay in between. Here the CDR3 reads CASSFSADGHRGNEQFF. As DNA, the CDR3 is TGTGCCAGCAGTTTCTCGGCCGATGGCCATCGGGGCAATGAGCAGTTCTTC.

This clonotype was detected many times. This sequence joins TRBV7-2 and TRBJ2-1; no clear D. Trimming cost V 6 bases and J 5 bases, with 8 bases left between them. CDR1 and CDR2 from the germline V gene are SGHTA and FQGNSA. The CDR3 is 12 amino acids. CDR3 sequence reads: CASRPADNEQFF. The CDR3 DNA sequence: TGTGCCAGCAGACCCGCGGACAATGAGCAGTTCTTC.

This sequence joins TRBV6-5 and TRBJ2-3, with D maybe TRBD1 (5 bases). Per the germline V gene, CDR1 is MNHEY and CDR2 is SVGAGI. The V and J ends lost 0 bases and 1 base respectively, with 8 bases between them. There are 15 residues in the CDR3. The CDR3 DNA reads TGTGCCAGCAGTTACTCCCTAGGGGGCACAGATACGCAGTATTTT. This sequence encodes CASSYSLGGTDTQYF.

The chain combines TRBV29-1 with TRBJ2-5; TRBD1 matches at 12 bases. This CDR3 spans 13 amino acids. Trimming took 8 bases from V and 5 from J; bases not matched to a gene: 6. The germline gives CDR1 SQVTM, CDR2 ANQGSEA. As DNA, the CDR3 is TGCAGCACCCCCGGGACAGGGGGCGAGACCCAGTACTTC. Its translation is CSTPGTGGETQYF. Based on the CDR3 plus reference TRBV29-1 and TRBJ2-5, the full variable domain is SAVISQKPSRDICQRGTSLTIQCQVDSQVTMMFWYRQQPGQSLTLIATANQGSEATYESGFVIDKFPISRPNLTFSTLTVSNMSPEDSSIYLCSTPGTGGETQYFGPGTRLLVL.

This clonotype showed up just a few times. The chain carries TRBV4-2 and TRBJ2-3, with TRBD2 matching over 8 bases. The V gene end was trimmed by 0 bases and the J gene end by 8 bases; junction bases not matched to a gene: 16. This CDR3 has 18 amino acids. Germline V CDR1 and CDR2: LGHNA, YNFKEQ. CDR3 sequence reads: CASSQDGVAGPPSGTQYF. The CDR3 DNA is TGTGCCAGCAGCCAAGATGGAGTAGCGGGGCCTCCGTCGGGTACGCAGTATTTT.

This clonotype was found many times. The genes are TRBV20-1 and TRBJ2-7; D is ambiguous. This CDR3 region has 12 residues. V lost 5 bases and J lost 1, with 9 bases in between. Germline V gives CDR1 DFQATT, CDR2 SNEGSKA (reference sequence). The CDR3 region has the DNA TGCAGTGCTGGGCCCGGATCCTACGAGCAGTACTTC. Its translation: CSAGPGSYEQYF.

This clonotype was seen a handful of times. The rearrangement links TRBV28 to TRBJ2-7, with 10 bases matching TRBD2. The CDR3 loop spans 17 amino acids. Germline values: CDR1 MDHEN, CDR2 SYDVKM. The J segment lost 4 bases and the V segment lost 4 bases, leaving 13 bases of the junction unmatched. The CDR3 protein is CASSSGDSSGRGYEQYF. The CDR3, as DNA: TGTGCCAGCAGTTCCGGGGACTCTAGCGGGAGAGGGTACGAGCAGTACTTC.

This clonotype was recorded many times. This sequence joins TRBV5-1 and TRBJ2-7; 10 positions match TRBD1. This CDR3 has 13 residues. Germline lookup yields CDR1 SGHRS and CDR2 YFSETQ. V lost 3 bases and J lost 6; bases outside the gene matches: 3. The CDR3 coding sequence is TGCGCCAGCAGCTCGGGGACAGGGGTCGAGCAGTACTTC. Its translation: CASSSGTGVEQYF.

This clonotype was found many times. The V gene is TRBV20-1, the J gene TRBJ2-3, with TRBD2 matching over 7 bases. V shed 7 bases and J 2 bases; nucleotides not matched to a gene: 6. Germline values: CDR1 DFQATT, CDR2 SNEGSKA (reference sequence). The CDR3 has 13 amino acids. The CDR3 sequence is CSGLAGHTDTQYF. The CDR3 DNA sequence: TGCAGTGGGTTAGCGGGTCACACAGATACGCAGTATTTT.